What follows describes a single T cell receptor (beta chain). This sample is drawn from a study of control samples from healthy donors and cancer patients. V lost 4 bases, J lost 2 bases, and 15 bases lay in between. The germline CDR1 and CDR2 sequences are SGHNT and YYREEE (reference sequence). CDR3 size: 15 residues. Sequenced by immunoSEQ multiplex PCR; TCRdb stores in-frame clones only, minus some. There are approximately 180,000 clones in the sample; 85% to 95% occur only once, and over 1.3% lies in the top ten. The sequence came from a woman under 30 in good health. This chain uses TRBV5-4 with TRBJ1-1; D remains ambiguous. Sequencing was carried out using blood. In nucleotides, the CDR3 is TGTGCCAGCAGCGTAGTTGAGCACCCAAACACTGAAGCTTTCTTT. Amino acids: CASSVVEHPNTEAFF.